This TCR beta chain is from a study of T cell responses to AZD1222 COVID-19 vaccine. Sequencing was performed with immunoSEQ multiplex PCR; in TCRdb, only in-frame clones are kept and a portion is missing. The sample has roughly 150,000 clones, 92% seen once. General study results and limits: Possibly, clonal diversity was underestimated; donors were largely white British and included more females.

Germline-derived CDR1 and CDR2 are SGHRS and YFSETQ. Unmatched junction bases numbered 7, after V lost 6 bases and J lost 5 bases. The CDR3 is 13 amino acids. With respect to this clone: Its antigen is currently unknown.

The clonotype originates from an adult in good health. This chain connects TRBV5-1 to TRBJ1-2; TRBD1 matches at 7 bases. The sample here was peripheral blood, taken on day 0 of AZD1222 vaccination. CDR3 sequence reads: CASTEGALYGYTF. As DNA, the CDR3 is TGCGCCAGCACGGAGGGGGCCTTATATGGCTACACCTTC.